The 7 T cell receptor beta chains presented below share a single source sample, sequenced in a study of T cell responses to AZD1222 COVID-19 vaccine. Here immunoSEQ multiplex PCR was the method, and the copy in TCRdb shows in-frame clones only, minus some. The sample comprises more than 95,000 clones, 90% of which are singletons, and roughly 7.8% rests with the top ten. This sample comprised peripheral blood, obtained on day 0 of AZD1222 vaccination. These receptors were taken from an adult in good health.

CDR3 loop: CASSGEINYYNEQFF. The DNA for the CDR3 is TGTGCCAGCAGTGGGGAGATTAACTATTACAATGAGCAGTTCTTC. The chain uses TRBV2 and TRBJ2-1, with a weak D call TRBD2 (5 bases). This CDR3 region has 15 residues. Germline CDR1 SNHLY, CDR2 FYNNEI. Trimming removed 4 bases from V and 4 bases from J, with 14 bases in between.

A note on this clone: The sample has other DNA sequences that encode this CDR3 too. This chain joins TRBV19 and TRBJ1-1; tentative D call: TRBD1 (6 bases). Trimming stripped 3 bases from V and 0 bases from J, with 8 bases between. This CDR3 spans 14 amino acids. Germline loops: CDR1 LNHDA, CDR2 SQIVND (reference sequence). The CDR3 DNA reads TGTGCCAGTAGTATGACAGGCTTGAACACTGAAGCTTTCTTT. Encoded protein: CASSMTGLNTEAFF. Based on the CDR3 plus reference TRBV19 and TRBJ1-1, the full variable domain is DGGITQSPKYLFRKEGQNVTLSCEQNLNHDAMYWYRQDPGQGLRLIYYSQIVNDFQKGDIAEGYSVSREKKESFPLTVTSAQKNPTAFYLCASSMTGLNTEAFFGQGTRLTVV.

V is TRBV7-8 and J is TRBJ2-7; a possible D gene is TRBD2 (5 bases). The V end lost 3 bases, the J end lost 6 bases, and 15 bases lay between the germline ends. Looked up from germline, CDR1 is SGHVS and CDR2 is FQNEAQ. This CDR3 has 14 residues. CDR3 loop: CASSLVRLRAEQYF. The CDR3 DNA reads TGTGCCAGCAGCTTGGTTAGACTACGGGCCGAGCAGTACTTC.

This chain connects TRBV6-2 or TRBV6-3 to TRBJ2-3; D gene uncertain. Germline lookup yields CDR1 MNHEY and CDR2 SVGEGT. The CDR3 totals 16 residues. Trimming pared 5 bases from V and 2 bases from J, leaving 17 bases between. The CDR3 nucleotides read TGTGCCAGCAGTGATCCGTGGAATCCGCACACAGATACGCAGTATTTT. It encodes CASSDPWNPHTDTQYF.

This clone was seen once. The CDR3 nucleotides are TGTGCCAGCAGCTTGGCTATACAGGATGAGCAGTTCTTC. Translated: CASSLAIQDEQFF. J is TRBJ2-1 and V is TRBV7-8, with D perhaps matching TRBD1 (5 bases). V lost 3 bases, J lost 8 bases, and 11 bases lay in between. The CDR3 consists of 13 residues. The V gene's germline CDR1 is SGHVS and CDR2 FQNEAQ. Based on the CDR3 plus reference TRBV7-8 and TRBJ2-1, the full variable domain is GAGVSQSPRYKVAKRGQDVALRCDPISGHVSLFWYQQALGQGPEFLTYFQNEAQLDKSGLPSDRFFAERPEGSVSTLKIQRTQQEDSAVYLCASSLAIQDEQFFGPGTRLTVL.

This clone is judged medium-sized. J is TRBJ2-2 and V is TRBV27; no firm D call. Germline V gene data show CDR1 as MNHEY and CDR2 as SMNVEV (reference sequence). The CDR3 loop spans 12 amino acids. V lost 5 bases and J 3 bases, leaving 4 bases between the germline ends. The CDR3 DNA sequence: TGTGCCAGCAGTCCCTACACCGGGGAGCTGTTTTTT. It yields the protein CASSPYTGELFF.

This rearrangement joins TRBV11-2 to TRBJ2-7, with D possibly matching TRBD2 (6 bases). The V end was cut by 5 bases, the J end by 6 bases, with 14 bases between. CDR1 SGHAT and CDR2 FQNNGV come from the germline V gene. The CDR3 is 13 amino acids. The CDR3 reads CASSGAGRGEQYF. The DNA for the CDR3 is TGTGCCAGCAGCGGCGCGGGGCGCGGCGAGCAGTACTTC.